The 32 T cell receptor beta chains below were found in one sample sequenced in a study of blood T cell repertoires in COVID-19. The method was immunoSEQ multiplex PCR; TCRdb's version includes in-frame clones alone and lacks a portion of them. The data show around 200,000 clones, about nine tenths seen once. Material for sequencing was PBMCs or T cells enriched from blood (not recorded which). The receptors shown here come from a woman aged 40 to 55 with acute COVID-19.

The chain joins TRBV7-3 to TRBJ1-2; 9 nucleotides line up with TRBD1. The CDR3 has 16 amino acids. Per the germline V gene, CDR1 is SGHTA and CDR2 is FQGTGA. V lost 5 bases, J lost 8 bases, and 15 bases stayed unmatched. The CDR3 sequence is CASSPGGTGNPRGYTF. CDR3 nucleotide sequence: TGTGCCAGCAGCCCGGGGGGGACAGGGAATCCCAGGGGCTACACCTTC.

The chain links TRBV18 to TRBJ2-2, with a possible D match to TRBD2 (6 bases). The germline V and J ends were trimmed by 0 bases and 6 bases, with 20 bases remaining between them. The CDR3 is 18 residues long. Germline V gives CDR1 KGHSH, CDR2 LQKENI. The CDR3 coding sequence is TGTGCCAGCTCACCACCCGGGACTCCCGGGTGGGGTCCCGGGGAGCTGTTTTTT. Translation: CASSPPGTPGWGPGELFF.

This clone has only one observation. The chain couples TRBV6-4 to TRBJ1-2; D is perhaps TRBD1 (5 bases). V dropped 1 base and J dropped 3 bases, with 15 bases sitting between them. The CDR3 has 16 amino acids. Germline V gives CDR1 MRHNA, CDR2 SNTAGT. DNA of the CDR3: TGTGCCAGCAGTGACTTAGGGGTCCTAAGGCACTATGGCTACACCTTC. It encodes CASSDLGVLRHYGYTF.

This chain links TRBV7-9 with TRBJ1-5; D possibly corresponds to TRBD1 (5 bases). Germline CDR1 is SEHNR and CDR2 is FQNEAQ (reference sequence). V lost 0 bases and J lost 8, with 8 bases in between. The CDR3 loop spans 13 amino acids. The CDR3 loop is CASSLAGGEPQHF. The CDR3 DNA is TGTGCCAGCAGCTTAGCGGGGGGAGAGCCCCAGCATTTT.

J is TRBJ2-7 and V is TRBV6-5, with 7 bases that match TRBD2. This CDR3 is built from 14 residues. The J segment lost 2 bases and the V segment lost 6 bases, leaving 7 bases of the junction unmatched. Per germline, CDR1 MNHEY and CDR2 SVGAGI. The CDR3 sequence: CASRTSGDPYEQYF. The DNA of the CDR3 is TGTGCCAGCAGGACGAGCGGGGACCCCTACGAGCAGTACTTC.

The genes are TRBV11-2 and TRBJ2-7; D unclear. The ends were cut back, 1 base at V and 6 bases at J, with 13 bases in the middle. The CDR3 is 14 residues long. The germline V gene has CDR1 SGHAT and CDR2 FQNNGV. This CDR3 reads CASSLGYGYGEQYF. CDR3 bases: TGTGCCAGCAGCTTAGGGTACGGGTACGGCGAGCAGTACTTC.

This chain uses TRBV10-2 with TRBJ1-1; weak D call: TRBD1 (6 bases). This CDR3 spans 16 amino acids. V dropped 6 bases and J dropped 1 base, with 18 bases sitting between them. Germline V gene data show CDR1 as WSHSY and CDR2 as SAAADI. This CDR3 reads CASRPGQRGTNTEAFF. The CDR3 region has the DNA TGCGCCAGCAGACCCGGACAGAGGGGGACGAACACTGAAGCTTTCTTT.

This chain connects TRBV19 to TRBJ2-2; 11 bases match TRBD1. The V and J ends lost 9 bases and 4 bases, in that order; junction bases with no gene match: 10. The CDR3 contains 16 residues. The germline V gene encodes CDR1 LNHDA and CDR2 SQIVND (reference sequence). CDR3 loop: CASTDRGRSSTGELFF. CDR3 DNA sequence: TGTGCCAGCACGGACAGGGGGCGAAGTAGCACCGGGGAGCTGTTTTTT.

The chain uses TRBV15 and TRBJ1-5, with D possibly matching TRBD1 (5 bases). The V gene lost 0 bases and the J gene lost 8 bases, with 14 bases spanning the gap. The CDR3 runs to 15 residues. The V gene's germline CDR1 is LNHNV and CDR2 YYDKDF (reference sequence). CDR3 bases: TGTGCCACCAGCAGAGAAGGCGCAGGGATGAAGCCCCAGCATTTT. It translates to CATSREGAGMKPQHF.

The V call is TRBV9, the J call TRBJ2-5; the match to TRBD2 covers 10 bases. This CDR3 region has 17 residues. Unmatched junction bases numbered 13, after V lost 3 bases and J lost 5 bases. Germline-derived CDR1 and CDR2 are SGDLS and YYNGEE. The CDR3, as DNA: TGTGCCAGCAGCGCCTCGGGACTAGCGCCGTCCGGGGAGACCCAGTACTTC. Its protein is CASSASGLAPSGETQYF.

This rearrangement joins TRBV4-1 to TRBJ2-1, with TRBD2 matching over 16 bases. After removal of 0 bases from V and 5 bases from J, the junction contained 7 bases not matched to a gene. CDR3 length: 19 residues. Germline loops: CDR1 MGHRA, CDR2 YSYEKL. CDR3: CASSQDQGLAGGRHNEQFF. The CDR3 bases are TGCGCCAGCAGCCAAGATCAGGGACTAGCGGGGGGGCGTCACAATGAGCAGTTCTTC.

CDR3 residues: CASSKYRDQPQHF. DNA for the CDR3: TGTGCCAGCAGCAAATACAGGGATCAGCCCCAGCATTTT. The V and J genes are TRBV6-5 and TRBJ1-5; tentatively, D is TRBD1 (6 bases). Germline V gives CDR1 MNHEY, CDR2 SVGAGI. The V and J ends lost 6 bases and 5 bases respectively, with 11 bases between them. The CDR3 has 13 amino acids.

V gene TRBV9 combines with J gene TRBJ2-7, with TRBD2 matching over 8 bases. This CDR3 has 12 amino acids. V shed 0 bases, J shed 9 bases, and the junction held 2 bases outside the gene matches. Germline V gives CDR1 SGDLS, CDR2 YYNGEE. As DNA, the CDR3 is TGTGCCAGCAGCGTAGGAGCGGGGGTGCAGTACTTC. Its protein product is CASSVGAGVQYF. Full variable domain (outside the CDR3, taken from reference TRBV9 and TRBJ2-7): DSGVTQTPKHLITATGQRVTLRCSPRSGDLSVYWYQQSLDQGLQFLIQYYNGEERAKGNILERFSAQQFPDLHSELNLSSLELGDSALYFCASSVGAGVQYFGPGTRLTVT.

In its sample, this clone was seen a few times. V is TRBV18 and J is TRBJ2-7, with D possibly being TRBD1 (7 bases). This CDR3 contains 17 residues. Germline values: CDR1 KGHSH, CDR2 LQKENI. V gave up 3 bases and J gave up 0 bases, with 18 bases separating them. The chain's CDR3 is CASSPKRTGGSSYEQYF. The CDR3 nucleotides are TGTGCCAGCTCACCTAAACGGACAGGAGGGAGCTCCTACGAGCAGTACTTC.

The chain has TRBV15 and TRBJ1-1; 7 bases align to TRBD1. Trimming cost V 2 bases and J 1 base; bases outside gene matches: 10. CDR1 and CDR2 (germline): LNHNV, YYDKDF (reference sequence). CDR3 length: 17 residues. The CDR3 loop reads CATSRTTTGRGNTEAFF. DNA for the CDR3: TGTGCCACCAGCAGAACGACGACAGGGAGAGGGAACACTGAAGCTTTCTTT.

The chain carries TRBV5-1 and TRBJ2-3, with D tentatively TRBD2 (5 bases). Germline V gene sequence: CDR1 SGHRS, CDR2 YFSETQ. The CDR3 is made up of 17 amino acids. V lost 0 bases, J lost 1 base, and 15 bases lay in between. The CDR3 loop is CASSLGTARGGTDTQYF. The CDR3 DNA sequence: TGCGCCAGCAGCTTGGGCACCGCCCGGGGAGGCACAGATACGCAGTATTTT.

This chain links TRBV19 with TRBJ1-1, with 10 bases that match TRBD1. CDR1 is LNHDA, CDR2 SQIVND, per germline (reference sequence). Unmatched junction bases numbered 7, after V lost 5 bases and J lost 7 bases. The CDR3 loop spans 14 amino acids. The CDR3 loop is CASSLGQGTNEAFF. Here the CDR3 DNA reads TGTGCCAGTAGTCTGGGACAGGGGACGAATGAAGCTTTCTTT.

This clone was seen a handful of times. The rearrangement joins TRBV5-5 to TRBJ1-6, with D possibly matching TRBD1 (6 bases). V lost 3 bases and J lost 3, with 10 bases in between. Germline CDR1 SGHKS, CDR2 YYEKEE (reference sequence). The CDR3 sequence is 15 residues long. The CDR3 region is CASSWNRDYNSPLHF. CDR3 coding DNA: TGTGCCAGCAGCTGGAACAGGGACTATAATTCACCCCTCCACTTT. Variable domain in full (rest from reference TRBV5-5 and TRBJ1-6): DAGVTQSPTHLIKTRGQQVTLRCSPISGHKSVSWYQQVLGQGPQFIFQYYEKEERGRGNFPDRFSARQFPNYSSELNVNALLLGDSALYLCASSWNRDYNSPLHFGNGTRLTVT.

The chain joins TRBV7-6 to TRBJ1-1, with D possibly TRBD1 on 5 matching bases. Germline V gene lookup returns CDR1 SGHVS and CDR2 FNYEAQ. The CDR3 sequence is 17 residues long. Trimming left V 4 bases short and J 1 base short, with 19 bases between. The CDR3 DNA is TGTGCCAGCAGCTCATTAGGGAGCGGGGGGAGGAACACTGAAGCTTTCTTT. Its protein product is CASSSLGSGGRNTEAFF.

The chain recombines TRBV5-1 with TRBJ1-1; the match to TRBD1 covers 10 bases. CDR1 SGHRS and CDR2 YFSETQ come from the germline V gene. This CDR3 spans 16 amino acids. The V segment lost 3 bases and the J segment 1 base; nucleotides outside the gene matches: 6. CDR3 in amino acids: CASSYGTGDRNTEAFF. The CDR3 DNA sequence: TGCGCCAGCAGCTACGGGACAGGGGACCGGAACACTGAAGCTTTCTTT.

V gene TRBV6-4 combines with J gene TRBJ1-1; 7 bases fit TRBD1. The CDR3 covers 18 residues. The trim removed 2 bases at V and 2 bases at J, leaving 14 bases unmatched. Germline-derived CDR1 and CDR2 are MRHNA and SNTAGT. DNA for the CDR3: TGTGCCAGCAGTGACCTGCGGGTTGGGACAGACTCAAACACTGAAGCTTTCTTT. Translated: CASSDLRVGTDSNTEAFF.

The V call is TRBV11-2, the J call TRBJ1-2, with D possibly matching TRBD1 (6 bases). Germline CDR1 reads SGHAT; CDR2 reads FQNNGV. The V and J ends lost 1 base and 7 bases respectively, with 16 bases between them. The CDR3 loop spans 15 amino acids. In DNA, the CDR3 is TGTGCCAGCAGCTTAGGGGGGGGGCCCTCCCTTGGCTACACCTTC. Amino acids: CASSLGGGPSLGYTF.

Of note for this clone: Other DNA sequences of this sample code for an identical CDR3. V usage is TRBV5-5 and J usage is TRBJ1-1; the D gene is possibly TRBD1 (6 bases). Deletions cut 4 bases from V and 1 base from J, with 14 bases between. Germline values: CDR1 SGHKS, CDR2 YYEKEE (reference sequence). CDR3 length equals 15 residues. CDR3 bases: TGTGCCAGCAGCCGCCGAACAGGGAAGAACACTGAAGCTTTCTTT. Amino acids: CASSRRTGKNTEAFF.

The CDR3 bases are TGTGCCAGTAGTATCTCGGCTACAGGGGGGTATGGCTACACCTTC. Translation gives CASSISATGGYGYTF. This rearrangement joins TRBV19 to TRBJ1-2, with 8 bases identical to TRBD1. CDR1 is LNHDA and CDR2 is SQIVND in the germline V gene (reference sequence). V gave up 3 bases and J gave up 5 bases; unmatched junction bases: 8. The CDR3 contains 15 residues.

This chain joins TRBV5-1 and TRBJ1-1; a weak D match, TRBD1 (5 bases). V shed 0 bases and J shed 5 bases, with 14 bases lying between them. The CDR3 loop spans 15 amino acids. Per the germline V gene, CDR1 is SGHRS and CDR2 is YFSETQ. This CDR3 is CASSLALGGRTEAFF. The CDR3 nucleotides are TGCGCCAGCAGCTTGGCTCTCGGGGGTAGGACTGAAGCTTTCTTT.

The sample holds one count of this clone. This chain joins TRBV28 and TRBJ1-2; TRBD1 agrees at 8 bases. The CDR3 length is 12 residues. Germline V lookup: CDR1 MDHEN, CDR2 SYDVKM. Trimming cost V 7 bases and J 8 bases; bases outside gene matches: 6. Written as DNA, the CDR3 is TGTGCCAGCAACCAGGGGGCTGAGGGCTACACCTTC. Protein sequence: CASNQGAEGYTF.

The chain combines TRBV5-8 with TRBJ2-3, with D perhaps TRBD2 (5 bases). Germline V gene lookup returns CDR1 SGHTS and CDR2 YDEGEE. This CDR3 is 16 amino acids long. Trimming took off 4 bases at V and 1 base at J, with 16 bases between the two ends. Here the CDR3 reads CASSGASFWGTDTQYF. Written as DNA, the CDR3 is TGTGCCAGCAGCGGAGCTAGCTTTTGGGGCACAGATACGCAGTATTTT.

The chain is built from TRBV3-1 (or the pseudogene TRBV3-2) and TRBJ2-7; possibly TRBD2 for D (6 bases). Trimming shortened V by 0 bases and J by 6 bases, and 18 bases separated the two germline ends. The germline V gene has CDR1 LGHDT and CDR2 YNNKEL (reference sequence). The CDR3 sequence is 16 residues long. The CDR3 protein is CASSQDLSRDWCEQYV. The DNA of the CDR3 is TGTGCCAGCAGCCAAGATTTATCCAGGGACTGGTGCGAGCAGTACGTC.

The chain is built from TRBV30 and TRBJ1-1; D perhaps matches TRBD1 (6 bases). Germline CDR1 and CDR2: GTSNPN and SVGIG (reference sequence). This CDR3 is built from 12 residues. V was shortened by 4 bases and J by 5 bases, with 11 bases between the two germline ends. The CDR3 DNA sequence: TGTGCCTGGACAGGGGTGAGAACTGAAGCTTTCTTT. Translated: CAWTGVRTEAFF.

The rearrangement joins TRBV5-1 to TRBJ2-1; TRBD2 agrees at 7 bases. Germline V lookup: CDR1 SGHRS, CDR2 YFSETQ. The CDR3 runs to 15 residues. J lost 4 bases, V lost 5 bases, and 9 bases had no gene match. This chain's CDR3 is CASSYKRGAYNEQFF. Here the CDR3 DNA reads TGCGCCAGCAGTTATAAGCGGGGAGCTTACAATGAGCAGTTCTTC.

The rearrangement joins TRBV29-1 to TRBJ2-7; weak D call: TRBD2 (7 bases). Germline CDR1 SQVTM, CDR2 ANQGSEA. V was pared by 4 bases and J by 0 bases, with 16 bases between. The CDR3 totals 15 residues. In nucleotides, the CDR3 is TGCAGCGTTGGAGTAGGGGGGGCAGCCTCCTACGAGCAGTACTTC. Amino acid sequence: CSVGVGGAASYEQYF.

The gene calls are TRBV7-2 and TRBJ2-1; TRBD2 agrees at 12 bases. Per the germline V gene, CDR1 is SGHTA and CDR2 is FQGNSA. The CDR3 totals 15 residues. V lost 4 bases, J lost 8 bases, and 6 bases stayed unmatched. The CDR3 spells CASSSLLAGGYEQFF. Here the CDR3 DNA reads TGTGCCAGCAGCTCCCTACTAGCGGGGGGTTATGAGCAGTTCTTC.